These 21 T cell receptor beta chains came from one sample sequenced in a study of post-analysis software for immune sequencing data. Antigen specificity for these receptors is unknown. Study findings and constraints: Elevated frequency relative to controls characterized about 5 TRBV segments in patients, TRBV5-6, TRBV5-1 and TRBV20-1 among them.

Unique molecular identifiers featured in each of the TCR beta cDNA libraries. One entry per CDR3 protein, called by TCRdb with MiXCR from the PCR reads. The table has roughly 400,000 distinct CDR3 sequences, roughly 38% seen once. The sequencing input was blood. Source of these receptors: a girl aged 2 to 10 with multiple sclerosis.

The chain is built from TRBV4-1 and TRBJ1-2; D is undetermined. The CDR3 contains 19 residues. CDR1 is MGHRA, CDR2 YSYEKL, per germline. V was cut by 0 bases and J by 7 bases, with 27 bases left in between. The CDR3 DNA reads TGCGCCAGCAGCCAAGATCAGTATGAGGGTTCGGTGGCAGAGGTTGGCTACACCTTC. Encoded protein: CASSQDQYEGSVAEVGYTF.

This clonotype was counted a few times. V gene TRBV6-5 combines with J gene TRBJ1-2; D is unresolved. The CDR3 has 14 residues. CDR1 is MNHEY, CDR2 SVGAGI, per germline. Trimming removed 4 bases at V and 4 bases at J, with 13 bases between. CDR3 nucleotide sequence: TGTGCCAGCAGTTTGTTAAATCTGGGCTATGGCTACACCTTC. This codes for CASSLLNLGYGYTF.

This clonotype occurred once. This sequence may be a read error, since a much larger clone differs from it by one base. The rearrangement joins TRBV3-1 to TRBJ2-6; a weak D match, TRBD1 (5 bases). The germline gives CDR1 LGHDT, CDR2 YNNKEL (reference sequence). The CDR3 extends over 15 amino acids. The CDR3 sequence is CAGSQGAFGANVLTF. Written as DNA, the CDR3 is TGTGCCGGCAGCCAAGGGGCGTTTGGGGCCAACGTCCTGACTTTC.

The rearrangement links TRBV10-2 to TRBJ1-2, with 9 bases aligning to TRBD1. V lost 6 bases, J lost 1 base, and 9 bases stayed unmatched. CDR3 size: 16 residues. Germline assignment: CDR1 WSHSY and CDR2 SAAADI. The CDR3 sequence is CASRPTWTGDNYGYTF. CDR3 nucleotide sequence: TGCGCCAGCAGACCCACTTGGACAGGGGATAACTATGGCTACACCTTC.

V gene TRBV6-5 combines with J gene TRBJ2-5, with TRBD1 matching over 8 bases. The J call may be faulty, since TRBJ2-7 better matches the DNA end. There are 14 residues in the CDR3. CDR1 MNHEY and CDR2 SVGAGI come from the germline V gene. CDR3 protein: CASRIGTGSYEQYF. The CDR3 nucleotides are TGTGCCAGCAGGATAGGGACAGGAAGCTACGAGCAGTACTTC.

This chain links TRBV12-3 or TRBV12-4 with TRBJ2-1; D is tentatively TRBD1 or TRBD2 (5 bases each). The V gene lost 3 bases and the J gene lost 8 bases, with 11 bases spanning the gap. The CDR3 extends over 13 amino acids. The CDR3 is CASSFIRDDEQFF. The CDR3 bases are TGTGCCAGCAGTTTCATCAGGGACGATGAGCAGTTCTTC.

This clonotype was recorded a few times. This chain links TRBV5-5 with TRBJ2-4, with D possibly matching TRBD2 (5 bases). CDR3 size: 20 residues. V dropped 4 bases and J dropped 0 bases, with 26 bases sitting between them. Germline CDR1 and CDR2: SGHKS and YYEKEE (reference sequence). This CDR3 reads CASSPHRLTAAVLAKNIQYF. The CDR3 DNA is TGTGCCAGCAGCCCACATCGACTCACCGCAGCGGTACTAGCCAAAAACATTCAGTACTTC.

V is TRBV6-1 and J is TRBJ2-7, with a possible D match to TRBD2 (6 bases). In germline, CDR1 is MNHNS, CDR2 SASEGT. The CDR3 length is 16 residues. Trimming cost V 2 bases and J 0 bases, with 14 bases left between them. The CDR3 protein is CASSELGRTYSYEQYF. CDR3 DNA sequence: TGTGCCAGCAGTGAACTTGGGAGGACTTACTCCTACGAGCAGTACTTC.

This clonotype has at least ten counts. A read error may account for a junction end that differs from germline. The CDR3 DNA reads as TGCGCCAGCAGCCCCACTAGCGGGGGACCCTACAATGAGCAGTTCTTC. Translation gives CASSPTSGGPYNEQFF. The chain recombines TRBV11-2 with TRBJ2-1, with 11 bases matching TRBD2. This CDR3 comprises 16 residues. The germline V gene has CDR1 SGHAT and CDR2 FQNNGV.

This chain uses TRBV7-2 with TRBJ2-1; D uncertain. The CDR3 length is 14 residues. Germline V gives CDR1 SGHTA, CDR2 FQGNSA. V lost 7 bases to trimming and J lost 2 bases, with 12 bases between them. The CDR3 DNA reads TGTGCCAGCATCCGGAGTATCACCTACAATGAGCAGTTCTTC. It specifies CASIRSITYNEQFF.

This clonotype was counted only a few times. The chain recombines TRBV20-1 with TRBJ2-1; maybe TRBD2 (5 bases). CDR1 and CDR2 (germline): DFQATT, SNEGSKA (reference sequence). V gave up 3 bases and J gave up 0 bases, with 18 bases separating them. This CDR3 spans 17 amino acids. CDR3 in DNA: TGCAGTGCTAGGTACAGAAAAGCGGTGAGCTCCTACAATGAGCAGTTCTTC. This encodes CSARYRKAVSSYNEQFF.

In the case of this clonotype: A much larger clone differs by one base, so this may be a read error. A read error is likely, as this CDR3 ends without the conserved phenylalanine or tryptophan. This chain joins TRBV20-1 and TRBJ1-2; D gene ambiguous. Germline-derived CDR1 and CDR2 are DFQATT and SNEGSKA (reference sequence). This CDR3 has 9 amino acids. V shed 4 bases and J shed 5 bases, with 2 bases lying between them. The CDR3 loop reads CSAIYGYTC. The CDR3 nucleotides read TGCAGTGCTATTTATGGCTACACCTGC.

This CDR3 reads CASSSDQIIETQYF. The CDR3 DNA reads TGTGCCAGCAGCTCGGACCAGATAATCGAGACCCAGTACTTC. The rearrangement links TRBV7-2 to TRBJ2-5; D is uncertain. Germline assignment: CDR1 SGHTA and CDR2 FQGNSA. The CDR3 sequence is 14 residues long. Deletions cut 4 bases from V and 5 bases from J, with 14 bases between.

This clonotype was seen at least ten times. This chain connects TRBV29-1 to TRBJ2-7; D may be TRBD1 (6 bases). Germline loops: CDR1 SQVTM, CDR2 ANQGSEA. The CDR3 length is 14 residues. V was cut by 6 bases and J by 5 bases, with 20 bases left in between. Here the CDR3 DNA reads TGCAGCGTCGGGACGCGTACAGGGAACCACGAGCAGTACTTC. It is translated as CSVGTRTGNHEQYF.

The rearrangement joins TRBV3-1 to TRBJ2-7, with 9 nucleotides matching TRBD2. The J call could be wrong; TRBJ2-5 is a better fit for the DNA end. From germline, CDR1 is LGHDT and CDR2 YNNKEL (reference sequence). The CDR3 is made up of 15 amino acids. The CDR3 sequence is CASSQRAGGKETQYF. As DNA, the CDR3 is TGTGCCAGCAGCCAGCGAGCGGGGGGAAAAGAGACCCAGTACTTC.

The rearrangement links TRBV20-1 to TRBJ2-7, with D possibly TRBD2 on 5 matching bases. Between the trimmed V and J ends, which lost 7 bases and 7 bases, there was a span of 17 bases. CDR1 and CDR2 (germline): DFQATT, SNEGSKA (reference sequence). The CDR3 length is 12 residues. The CDR3 sequence is CSGSMTGEEQYF. The CDR3 DNA reads TGCAGTGGATCGATGACCGGGGAAGAGCAGTACTTC.

A few counts support this clonotype. V usage is TRBV28 and J usage is TRBJ2-4; perhaps TRBD2 as D (6 bases). Germline lookup yields CDR1 MDHEN and CDR2 SYDVKM. V was pared by 4 bases and J by 5 bases, with 15 bases between. The CDR3 runs to 15 residues. For the CDR3, the DNA is TGTGCCAGCAGTTACGGCGGGGACCGGCAAAACATTCAGTACTTC. Amino acids: CASSYGGDRQNIQYF.

This clonotype was picked up a small number of times. CDR3 nucleotide sequence: TGTGCCATCAGCGGCCCGTACTCTAGCGCAGATACGCAGTATTTT. Amino acid sequence: CAISGPYSSADTQYF. The V and J genes are TRBV10-3 and TRBJ2-3; D is possibly TRBD2 (6 bases). The germline V gene encodes CDR1 ENHRY and CDR2 SYGVKD. Trimming stripped 6 bases from V and 4 bases from J, with 17 bases between. This CDR3 is 15 amino acids long.

The chain carries TRBV7-9 and TRBJ2-1; D remains unclear. The CDR3 totals 14 residues. In germline, CDR1 is SEHNR, CDR2 FQNEAQ (reference sequence). V lost 2 bases to trimming and J lost 3 bases, with 8 bases between them. The CDR3 nucleotides read TGTGCCAGCAGCTTAACGGACGGCTACAATGAGCAGTTCTTC. Translated: CASSLTDGYNEQFF.

This clonotype showed up just a few times. CDR3 region: CASTLAGGPNEQFF. The CDR3 DNA sequence: TGTGCCAGCACACTAGCGGGGGGGCCCAATGAGCAGTTCTTC. The J gene is TRBJ2-1, the V gene TRBV10-3; 13 bases line up with TRBD2. CDR3 length: 14 residues. Germline V lookup: CDR1 ENHRY, CDR2 SYGVKD. The ends lost 10 bases at V and 6 bases at J; junction bases unmatched: 6.

V usage is TRBV7-8 and J usage is TRBJ2-4; D unresolved. The DNA end favors TRBJ2-7, so the J call may be wrong. The CDR3 runs 13 residues. Germline values: CDR1 SGHVS, CDR2 FQNEAQ. Here the CDR3 DNA reads TGTGCCAGCAGCTTTCTCGCCACCTACGAGCAGTACTTC. Protein sequence: CASSFLATYEQYF.